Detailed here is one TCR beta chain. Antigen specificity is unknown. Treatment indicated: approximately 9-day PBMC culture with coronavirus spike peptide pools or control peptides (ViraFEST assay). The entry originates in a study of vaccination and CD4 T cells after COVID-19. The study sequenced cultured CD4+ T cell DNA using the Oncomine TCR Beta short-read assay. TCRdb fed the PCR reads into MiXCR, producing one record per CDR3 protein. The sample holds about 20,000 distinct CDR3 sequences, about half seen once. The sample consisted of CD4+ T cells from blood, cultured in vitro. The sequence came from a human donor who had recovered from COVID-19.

This chain's CDR3 is CASSPGNSNQPQHF. The CDR3 region has the DNA TGTGCCAGCAGCCCGGGGAATAGCAATCAGCCCCAGCATTTT. V and J are TRBV6-1 and TRBJ1-5, with D unclear. The CDR3 is 14 amino acids. Germline CDR1 reads MNHNS; CDR2 reads SASEGT. Trimming took off 6 bases at V and 0 bases at J, with 9 bases between the two ends.